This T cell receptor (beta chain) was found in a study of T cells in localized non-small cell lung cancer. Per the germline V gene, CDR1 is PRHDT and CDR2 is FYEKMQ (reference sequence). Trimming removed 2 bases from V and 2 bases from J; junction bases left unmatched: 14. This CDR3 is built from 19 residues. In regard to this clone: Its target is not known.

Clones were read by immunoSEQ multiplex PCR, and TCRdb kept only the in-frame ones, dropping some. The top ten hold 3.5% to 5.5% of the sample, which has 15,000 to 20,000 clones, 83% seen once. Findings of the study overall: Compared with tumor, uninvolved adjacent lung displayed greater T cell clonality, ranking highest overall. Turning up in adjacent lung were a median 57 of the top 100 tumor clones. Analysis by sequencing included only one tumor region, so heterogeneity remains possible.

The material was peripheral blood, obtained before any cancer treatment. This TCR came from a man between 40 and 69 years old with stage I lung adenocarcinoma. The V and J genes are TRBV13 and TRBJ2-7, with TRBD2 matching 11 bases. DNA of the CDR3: TGTGCCAGCAGCTTAACCCCATATAGCGGGGGGGTACGAACCTACGAGCAGTACTTC. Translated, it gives CASSLTPYSGGVRTYEQYF.